This record looks at one TCR beta chain sequence and its context. Antigen specificity is unknown. Trimming took 4 bases from V and 0 from J, leaving 13 bases between them. Per the germline V gene, CDR1 is MNHEY and CDR2 is SVGEGT. CDR3 size: 16 residues. The record originates from a study of post-analysis software for immune sequencing data. As for the study in general: Multiple sclerosis in the patients followed relapsing-remitting, secondary progressive and progressive-relapsing courses. Study-wide results and caveats: A handful of TRBV segments (TRBV5-6, TRBV5-1 and TRBV20-1 among them) occurred more frequently in patients than in controls. Versus controls, multiple sclerosis patients showed significantly lower diversity (normalized Chao1).

Unique molecular identifiers were built into the TCR beta cDNA libraries. Using its own MiXCR run on the PCR reads, TCRdb lists one record per CDR3 protein. Found here are about 260,000 distinct CDR3 sequences, 30% to 45% of them singletons; the top ten hold around 4.8%. Sequences were obtained from blood. The clonotype comes from a girl aged 10 to 17 with multiple sclerosis. V gene TRBV6-2 or TRBV6-3 combines with J gene TRBJ2-1, with D perhaps TRBD2 (5 bases). Here the CDR3 reads CASSLERLSSYNEQFF. In nucleotides, the CDR3 is TGTGCCAGCAGTTTAGAGCGGCTATCCTCCTACAATGAGCAGTTCTTC.